This passage covers 13 T cell receptor beta chains from one sample sequenced in a study of vaccination and CD4 T cells after COVID-19. Antigens of these TCRs are unknown. The Oncomine TCR Beta short-read assay generated sequence data from the DNA of cultured CD4+ T cells. One entry per CDR3 protein, called by TCRdb with MiXCR from the PCR reads. The table has just over 15,000 distinct CDR3 sequences, about 40% seen once. Regarding treatment: approximately nine-day PBMC culture with coronavirus spike peptide pools or control peptides (ViraFEST assay). Sequencing input: cultured CD4+ T cells from blood. The source of these receptors is a human donor with COVID-19.

Concerning this clonotype itself: An end of the junction does not agree with germline; a read error may underlie this. The CDR3 sequence: CASSEATSGGLNF. The CDR3 nucleotides read TGTGCCAGCAGTGAAGCTACTAGCGGGGGGTTAAATTTT. The J gene is TRBJ2-3, the V gene TRBV6-1; 12 bases are a match to TRBD2. CDR1 is MNHNS and CDR2 is SASEGT in the germline V gene. There are 13 residues in the CDR3.

The chain is built from TRBV6-1 and TRBJ2-7; 7 bases are shared with TRBD1. The trim removed 5 bases at V and 3 bases at J, leaving 7 bases unmatched. Germline CDR1 reads MNHNS; CDR2 reads SASEGT. There are 14 residues in the CDR3. For the CDR3, the DNA is TGTGCCAGCAGTAAACCGGGACAGAACTACGAGCAGTACTTC. Amino acids: CASSKPGQNYEQYF.

This clonotype was picked up a small number of times. This sequence joins TRBV7-8 and TRBJ1-1; a possible D gene is TRBD1 (5 bases). The CDR3 is made up of 13 amino acids. CDR1 SGHVS and CDR2 FQNEAQ come from the germline V gene. V was shortened by 6 bases and J by 0 bases, with 8 bases between the two germline ends. CDR3 DNA: TGTGCCAGCAGACAGGAGATGAACACTGAAGCTTTCTTT. This gives the protein CASRQEMNTEAFF.

The rearrangement uses TRBV6-1 and TRBJ2-2, with 7 bases identical to TRBD1. Germline CDR1 reads MNHNS; CDR2 reads SASEGT. Unmatched junction bases numbered 3, after V lost 8 bases and J lost 3 bases. The CDR3 contains 13 residues. The CDR3 sequence: CASATGDTGELFF. Written as DNA, the CDR3 is TGTGCCAGCGCCACAGGGGACACCGGGGAGCTGTTTTTT.

The rearrangement uses TRBV4-2 and TRBJ1-1; TRBD1 agrees at 9 bases. V trimming: 0 bases; J trimming: 5 bases; junction bases outside the gene matches: 10. The CDR3 has 17 residues. CDR1 and CDR2 from the germline V gene are LGHNA and YNFKEQ. The CDR3 DNA reads TGTGCCAGCAGCCAAGAGAATGAACCGACAGGGGGGACTGAAGCTTTCTTT. It translates to CASSQENEPTGGTEAFF.

V and J are TRBV6-1 and TRBJ1-5; D not resolved. The length of the CDR3 is 14 residues. With 8 bases removed from V and 4 bases from J, the gap between germline ends came to 15 bases. CDR1 MNHNS and CDR2 SASEGT come from the germline V gene. The CDR3 reads CASWPIGSNQPQHF. The CDR3 bases are TGTGCCAGCTGGCCAATCGGGTCGAATCAGCCCCAGCATTTT.

V gene TRBV6-1 combines with J gene TRBJ2-2, with D possibly matching TRBD2 (5 bases). Trimming left V 8 bases short and J 3 bases short, with 7 bases between. Germline V lookup: CDR1 MNHNS, CDR2 SASEGT. The CDR3 is made up of 12 amino acids. The CDR3 sequence is CASLRDTGELFF. The CDR3 bases are TGTGCCAGCCTGCGGGACACCGGGGAGCTGTTTTTT.

The V call is TRBV7-9, the J call TRBJ1-4; TRBD1 matches 9 bases. This CDR3 spans 14 amino acids. Looked up from germline, CDR1 is SEHNR and CDR2 is FQNEAQ (reference sequence). With V trimmed by 5 bases and J by 8 bases, 6 bases remained unmatched. DNA for the CDR3: TGTGCCAGCAGCCTCGGGACAGGGTACGAAAAACTGTTTTTT. The encoded protein is CASSLGTGYEKLFF.

The rearrangement joins TRBV20-1 to TRBJ1-4; D is uncertain. The CDR3 extends over 14 amino acids. Trimming stripped 3 bases from V and 0 bases from J, with 8 bases between. Per germline, CDR1 DFQATT and CDR2 SNEGSKA (reference sequence). CDR3 residues: CSASVSATNEKLFF. The CDR3 bases are TGCAGTGCTAGTGTCAGCGCAACTAATGAAAAACTGTTTTTT.

This clonotype came up once. The chain joins TRBV6-2 or TRBV6-3 to TRBJ1-2, with 8 bases lining up with TRBD1. V gave up 2 bases and J gave up 8 bases; unmatched junction bases: 10. Germline lookup yields CDR1 MNHEY and CDR2 SVGEGT. This CDR3 is 15 amino acids long. CDR3 DNA: TGTGCCAGCAGTTACCCCGGACAGGGCTTGGGAGGCTACACCTTC. Translation gives CASSYPGQGLGGYTF.

This sequence joins TRBV7-2 and TRBJ2-3; D may be TRBD1 or TRBD2 (5 bases each). Germline values: CDR1 SGHTA, CDR2 FQGNSA. This CDR3 comprises 14 residues. Trimming cost V 7 bases and J 11 bases, with 22 bases left between them. CDR3 sequence: CASNLNQGRGEQYF. CDR3 DNA sequence: TGTGCCAGCAACCTAAACCAGGGCCGAGGGGAGCAGTATTTT.

This clonotype was found a few times. The chain has TRBV10-1 and TRBJ2-2, with 8 nucleotides matching TRBD2. Germline assignment: CDR1 WNHNN and CDR2 SYGVQD (reference sequence). The CDR3 contains 15 residues. Trimming cost V 2 bases and J 3 bases; bases outside gene matches: 2. CDR3 residues: CASSETRGDTGELFF. The CDR3, as DNA: TGCGCCAGCAGTGAGACGCGGGGGGACACCGGGGAGCTGTTTTTT.

This chain joins TRBV19 and TRBJ2-5, with a weak D call TRBD2 (5 bases). The CDR3 extends over 15 amino acids. V dropped 5 bases and J dropped 5 bases, with 18 bases sitting between them. The germline V gene encodes CDR1 LNHDA and CDR2 SQIVND (reference sequence). CDR3 nucleotide sequence: TGTGCCAGTAGTCCCCCCGAGCCTACGGGGGAGACCCAGTACTTC. This gives the protein CASSPPEPTGETQYF.